This T cell receptor (beta chain) was found in a study of cytomegalovirus exposure and HLA in healthy donors. The study's findings and limits: High sensitivity and specificity were reportedly achieved when the classifier diagnosed cytomegalovirus status. It was confirmed in vitro that a few of the CMV-associated chains were specific for CMV antigens. First-cohort TCR clusters tended to co-occur in the approximately 130 validation repertoires, a later analysis found. TCR beta chains numbering 164 were designated cytomegalovirus-associated.

Clones were sequenced by immunoSEQ multiplex PCR, and TCRdb holds only the in-frame ones, with some missing. Of 130,000 to 150,000 clones in the sample, approximately 92% were seen once. V was pared by 4 bases and J by 5 bases, with 20 bases between. Germline V gene sequence: CDR1 SGHAT, CDR2 FQNNGV. This CDR3 is built from 17 residues. Concerning this clone itself: Its antigen remains unknown.

Sequencing was done on a sample of PBMCs. This receptor was identified in a woman aged 18-29 years in good health and CMV-seropositive. The J gene is TRBJ2-2, the V gene TRBV11-2; TRBD1 might be the D (6 bases). CDR3: CASSSITGKGATGELFF. As DNA, the CDR3 is TGTGCCAGCAGCTCAATTACAGGGAAGGGTGCGACCGGGGAGCTGTTTTTT.